These 8 T cell receptor beta chains originate from one sample sequenced in a study of OX40 agonist ivuxolimab in advanced cancers. TCRdb keeps only in-frame clones here, not all; method: immunoSEQ multiplex PCR. The table includes tens of thousands of clones, over 80% detected once. This material consisted of CD4+ or CD8+ T cells sorted from blood, taken in a trial of the OX40 agonist ivuxolimab. These receptors all come from an adult with an advanced solid tumor such as melanoma, head and neck, liver or kidney cancer.

The chain employs TRBV9 and TRBJ1-1; TRBD1 might be the D (6 bases). With 0 bases removed from V and 1 base from J, the gap between germline ends came to 13 bases. CDR1 and CDR2 (germline): SGDLS, YYNGEE. The CDR3 length is 16 residues. The CDR3 bases are TGTGCCAGCAGCGTAGGGGCAGGGGTCGGGAACACTGAAGCTTTCTTT. This codes for CASSVGAGVGNTEAFF.

The V and J genes are TRBV27 and TRBJ1-4; 8 bases are shared with TRBD1. The germline V gene encodes CDR1 MNHEY and CDR2 SMNVEV (reference sequence). The junction had 12 bases not matched to a gene; V was cut back by 3 bases and J by 0 bases. The CDR3 is made up of 19 amino acids. Here the CDR3 reads CASSLRAGTGQPTNEKLFF. CDR3 nucleotide sequence: TGTGCCAGCAGTTTGCGGGCCGGGACAGGCCAACCAACTAATGAAAAACTGTTTTTT.

The V gene is TRBV7-9, the J gene TRBJ2-7; the match to TRBD1 covers 7 bases. Germline CDR1 reads SEHNR; CDR2 reads FQNEAQ (reference sequence). This CDR3 is 15 amino acids long. V lost 0 bases, J lost 6 bases, and 8 bases stayed unmatched. In DNA, the CDR3 is TGTGCCAGCAGCTTAGCGGGATCAGGGGGATCCGAGCAGTACTTC. Its translation is CASSLAGSGGSEQYF.

The chain is built from TRBV18 and TRBJ1-1; possible D gene TRBD1, 5 bases. The ends were cut back, 3 bases at V and 0 bases at J, with 8 bases in the middle. Germline lookup yields CDR1 KGHSH and CDR2 LQKENI. This CDR3 is 14 amino acids long. CDR3 amino acids: CASSPRTLNTEAFF. CDR3 nucleotides: TGTGCCAGCTCACCTCGGACACTGAACACTGAAGCTTTCTTT.

The rearrangement joins TRBV30 to TRBJ2-7; TRBD2 matches 14 bases. Germline values: CDR1 GTSNPN, CDR2 SVGIG (reference sequence). The CDR3 is 18 residues long. J gave up 5 bases and V 2 bases, and 14 bases lay outside the gene matches. The CDR3 DNA reads as TGTGCCTGGAGTACGGGACTAGCGGGGGTGCGAAGATTCCACGAGCAGTACTTC. It yields the protein CAWSTGLAGVRRFHEQYF. Full variable domain (rest looked up from reference TRBV30 and TRBJ2-7): SQTIHQWPATLVQPVGSPLSLECTVEGTSNPNLYWYRQAAGRGLQLLFYSVGIGQISSEVPQNLSASRPQDRQFILSSKKLLLSDSGFYLCAWSTGLAGVRRFHEQYFGPGTRLTVT.

The CDR3: CASSLSGAVNEQYF. The CDR3 region has the DNA TGTGCCAGCAGCTTATCGGGAGCGGTCAACGAGCAGTACTTC. The chain uses TRBV7-2 and TRBJ2-7, with a tentative D call TRBD2 (6 bases). The CDR3 has 14 amino acids. V was shortened by 2 bases and J by 5 bases, with 13 bases between the two germline ends. CDR1 and CDR2 from the germline V gene are SGHTA and FQGNSA.

The chain joins TRBV5-6 to TRBJ2-1, with 8 bases fitting TRBD2. V lost 4 bases, J lost 8 bases, and 11 bases stayed unmatched. The germline V gene encodes CDR1 SGHDT and CDR2 YYEEEE. CDR3 length: 15 residues. For the CDR3, the DNA is TGTGCCAGCAGCGGCGGGGCGGGGGGCTTCCATGAGCAGTTCTTC. Encoded protein: CASSGGAGGFHEQFF.

The chain couples TRBV19 to TRBJ1-3; 7 nucleotides agree with TRBD1. The germline gives CDR1 LNHDA, CDR2 SQIVND (reference sequence). CDR3 length: 16 amino acids. V lost 4 bases and J lost 0; bases outside the gene matches: 6. CDR3 loop: CASSTMGQTSGNTIYF. The CDR3 DNA reads TGTGCCAGTAGTACAATGGGACAGACCTCTGGAAACACCATATATTTT.